This T cell receptor beta chain is from a study of cytomegalovirus exposure and HLA in healthy donors. General observations from the study: Later genetic work tied a missense DCLRE1C variant to beta-chain V and J trimming. The later analysis indicated that the majority of CMV-associated TCR beta chains appeared HLA-restricted.

The PCR employed 60 Vbeta primers together with 13 Jbeta primers. Using immunoSEQ multiplex PCR, the repertoire was profiled, and TCRdb retains in-frame clones only, with some absent. The data contain about 69,000 clones, 68% of them seen just once; the ten biggest clones take up roughly 11%. Germline CDR1 SQVTM, CDR2 ANQGSEA. Deletions cut 6 bases from V and 5 bases from J, with 13 bases between. CDR3 size: 13 residues. This clone was counted only a few times. Its antigen is as yet unknown. The sequence was obtained from a woman aged 25 to 39 in good health and CMV-seronegative. The sample comprised PBMCs. V usage is TRBV29-1 and J usage is TRBJ1-4; D might be TRBD1 (6 bases). The CDR3 DNA is TGCAGCGTGGCCGGACAGCTAAATGAAAAACTGTTTTTT. As protein: CSVAGQLNEKLFF.